This T cell receptor beta chain was found in a study of T cells after posttransplantation cyclophosphamide. Study results and limitations: Later post-transplant blood repertoires were often dominated by donor CD8+ memory clones.

TCRdb's copy holds only in-frame clones and misses some; the assay was immunoSEQ multiplex PCR. This table holds 25,000 to 30,000 clones with no singletons; the top ten claim 2.5% to 3.5%. The CDR3 totals 13 residues. Germline V CDR1 and CDR2: SGHTA, FQGNSA. The ends lost 2 bases at V and 8 bases at J; junction bases unmatched: 4. This clone came up many times. Its antigen is as yet unknown. This sequence was found in a woman aged 60-75 years in good health, CMV-negative, and a related stem cell transplant donor. The chain links TRBV7-2 to TRBJ1-2; TRBD1 aligns across 8 bases. Source material: PBMCs. The CDR3 nucleotides read TGTGCCAGCAGCTTACAGGGGGCAGGCGGCTACACCTTC. Translation gives CASSLQGAGGYTF.